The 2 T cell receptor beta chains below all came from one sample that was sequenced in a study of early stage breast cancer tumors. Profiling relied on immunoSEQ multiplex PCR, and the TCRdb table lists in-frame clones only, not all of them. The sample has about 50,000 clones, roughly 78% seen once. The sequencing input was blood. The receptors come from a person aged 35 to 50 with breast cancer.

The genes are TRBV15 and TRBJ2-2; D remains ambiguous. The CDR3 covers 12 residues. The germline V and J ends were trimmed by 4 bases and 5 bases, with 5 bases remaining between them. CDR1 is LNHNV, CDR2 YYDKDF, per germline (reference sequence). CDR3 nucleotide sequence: TGTGCCACCAGCACCCGTACCGGGGAGCTGTTTTTT. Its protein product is CATSTRTGELFF.

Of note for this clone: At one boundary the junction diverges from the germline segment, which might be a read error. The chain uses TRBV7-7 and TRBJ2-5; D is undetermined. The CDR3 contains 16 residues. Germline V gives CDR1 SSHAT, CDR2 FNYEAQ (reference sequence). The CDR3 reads CASSPQGGRGLETQYF. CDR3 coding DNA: TGTGCTAGCAGCCCACAAGGTGGTAGAGGCCTGGAGACCCAGTACTTC.